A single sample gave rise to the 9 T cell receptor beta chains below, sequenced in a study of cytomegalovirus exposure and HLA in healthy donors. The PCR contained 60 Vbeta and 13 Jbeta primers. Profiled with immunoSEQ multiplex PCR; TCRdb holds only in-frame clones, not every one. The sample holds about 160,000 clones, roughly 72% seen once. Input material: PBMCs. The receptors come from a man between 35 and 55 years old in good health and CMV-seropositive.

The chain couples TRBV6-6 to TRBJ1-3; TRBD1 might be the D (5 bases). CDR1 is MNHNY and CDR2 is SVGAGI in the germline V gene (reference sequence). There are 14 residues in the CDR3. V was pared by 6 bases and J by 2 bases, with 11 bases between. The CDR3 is CASSPGKAGNTIYF. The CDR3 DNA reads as TGTGCCAGCAGCCCAGGGAAAGCTGGAAACACCATATATTTT.

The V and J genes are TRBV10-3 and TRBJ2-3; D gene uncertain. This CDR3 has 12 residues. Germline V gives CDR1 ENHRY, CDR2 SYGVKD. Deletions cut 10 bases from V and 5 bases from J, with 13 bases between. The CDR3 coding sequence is TGTGCCAGCAGCCTGGCCCAAGATACGCAGTATTTT. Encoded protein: CASSLAQDTQYF.

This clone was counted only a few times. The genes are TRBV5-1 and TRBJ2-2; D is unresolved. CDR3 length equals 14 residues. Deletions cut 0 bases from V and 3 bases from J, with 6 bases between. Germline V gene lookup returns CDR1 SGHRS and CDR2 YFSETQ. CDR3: CASSLVADTGELFF. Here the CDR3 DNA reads TGCGCCAGCAGCTTGGTGGCGGACACCGGGGAGCTGTTTTTT.

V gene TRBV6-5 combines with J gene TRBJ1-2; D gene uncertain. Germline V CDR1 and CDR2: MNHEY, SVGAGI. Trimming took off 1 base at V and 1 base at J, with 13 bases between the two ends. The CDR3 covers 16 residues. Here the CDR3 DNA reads TGTGCCAGCAGTTACTTGGTCCCCCGAGATAACTATGGCTACACCTTC. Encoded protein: CASSYLVPRDNYGYTF.

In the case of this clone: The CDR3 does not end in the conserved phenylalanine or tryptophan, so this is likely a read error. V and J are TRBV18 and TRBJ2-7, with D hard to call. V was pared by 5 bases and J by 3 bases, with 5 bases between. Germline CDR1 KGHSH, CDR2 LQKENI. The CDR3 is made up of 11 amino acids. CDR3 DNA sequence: TGTGCCAGCTCAGAAAACTACGAGCAGTACCTC. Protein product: CASSENYEQYL.

The CDR3 nucleotides read TGTGCCAGAAGCCTTCCCGGACGGGAGGGCTATGGCTACACCTTC. As protein: CARSLPGREGYGYTF. The chain uses TRBV5-3 and TRBJ1-2; D unresolved. TRBV5-3 is designated an ORF whose function remains uncertain. Trimming left V 4 bases short and J 4 bases short, with 17 bases between. CDR3 size: 15 residues.

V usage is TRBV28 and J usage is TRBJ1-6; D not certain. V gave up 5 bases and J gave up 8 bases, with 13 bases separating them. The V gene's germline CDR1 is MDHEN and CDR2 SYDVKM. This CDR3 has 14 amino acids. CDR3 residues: CASSTSGFYSPLHF. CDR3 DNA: TGTGCCAGCAGTACTAGCGGCTTCTATTCACCCCTCCACTTT.

As DNA, the CDR3 is TGTGCCAGCAGCCTTAACCCGGGACAGGGGGGGACGGGGGAGCTGTTTTTT. Translating gives CASSLNPGQGGTGELFF. The J gene is TRBJ2-2, the V gene TRBV4-2; TRBD1 matches 11 bases. This CDR3 has 17 amino acids. Germline trimming cut 4 bases from V and 8 bases from J; bases unmatched to any gene: 12. From germline, CDR1 is LGHNA and CDR2 YNFKEQ.

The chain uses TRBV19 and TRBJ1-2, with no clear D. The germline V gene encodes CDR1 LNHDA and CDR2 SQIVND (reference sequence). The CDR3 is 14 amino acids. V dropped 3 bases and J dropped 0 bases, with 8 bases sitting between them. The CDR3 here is CASSMFEANYGYTF. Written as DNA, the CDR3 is TGTGCCAGTAGTATGTTCGAGGCTAACTATGGCTACACCTTC.